The 17 T cell receptor beta chains reported below all come from one sample, sequenced in a study of blood T cell repertoires in COVID-19. Clones were sequenced by immunoSEQ multiplex PCR, and TCRdb holds only the in-frame ones, with some missing. Altogether approximately 100,000 clones are present, nearly 85% being singletons, with the ten largest covering 6.6%. The sequencing input was peripheral blood. The source of these receptors is a woman aged 50 to 65 with acute or convalescent COVID-19.

J is TRBJ1-2 and V is TRBV6-5; weak D call: TRBD1 (6 bases). V lost 6 bases to trimming and J lost 6 bases, with 17 bases between them. Germline CDR1 is MNHEY and CDR2 is SVGAGI. The CDR3 contains 14 residues. Written as DNA, the CDR3 is TGTGCCAGCAGCCTACAGGGCAACAGTAATGGCTACACCTTC. Translated, it gives CASSLQGNSNGYTF.

The chain uses TRBV21-1 and TRBJ1-1; the table's TRBD1 call for D was not verified on the DNA. TRBV21-1 is a pseudogene. The CDR3 spans 16 residues. The CDR3 nucleotides read TGTGCCAGCAGCCACAACGCCGACAGGGTTATCACTGAAGCTTTCTTT. It is translated as CASSHNADRVITEAFF.

The chain joins TRBV9 to TRBJ1-6; a weak D match, TRBD1 (6 bases). The CDR3 extends over 17 amino acids. Trimming took off 0 bases at V and 6 bases at J, with 16 bases between the two ends. Germline CDR1 reads SGDLS; CDR2 reads YYNGEE. DNA of the CDR3: TGTGCCAGCAGCGTAGGTAGCGGGGGCTCTCTTAATTCACCCCTCCACTTT. Its protein is CASSVGSGGSLNSPLHF. Together with reference TRBV9 and TRBJ1-6, the CDR3 gives the full variable domain: DSGVTQTPKHLITATGQRVTLRCSPRSGDLSVYWYQQSLDQGLQFLIQYYNGEERAKGNILERFSAQQFPDLHSELNLSSLELGDSALYFCASSVGSGGSLNSPLHFGNGTRLTVT.

The CDR3 loop is CAWSTGKGSEKLFF. DNA of the CDR3: TGTGCCTGGAGTACCGGGAAGGGAAGCGAAAAACTGTTTTTT. The chain recombines TRBV30 with TRBJ1-4; D is unresolved. Deletions cut 2 bases from V and 8 bases from J, with 15 bases between. The CDR3 length is 14 residues. CDR1 GTSNPN and CDR2 SVGIG come from the germline V gene (reference sequence).

The rearrangement uses TRBV7-2 and TRBJ2-7; a weak D match, TRBD1 (6 bases). Per the germline V gene, CDR1 is SGHTA and CDR2 is FQGNSA. The CDR3 is 13 residues long. Trimming removed 6 bases from V and 6 bases from J, with 15 bases in between. This CDR3 reads CASRPAGVPEQYF. For the CDR3, the DNA is TGTGCCAGCAGACCCGCAGGGGTTCCCGAGCAGTACTTC. Full variable domain (outside the CDR3, taken from reference TRBV7-2 and TRBJ2-7): GAGVSQSPSNKVTEKGKDVELRCDPISGHTALYWYRQSLGQGLEFLIYFQGNSAPDKSGLPSDRFSAERTGGSVSTLTIQRTQQEDSAVYLCASRPAGVPEQYFGPGTRLTVT.

This chain connects TRBV7-9 to TRBJ1-2; 8 bases fit TRBD1. The germline gives CDR1 SEHNR, CDR2 FQNEAQ (reference sequence). This CDR3 has 13 amino acids. V shed 4 bases, J shed 3 bases, and the junction held 1 base outside the gene matches. CDR3 sequence (DNA): TGTGCCAGCAGCTCAGGGGGCTACTATGGCTACACCTTC. Its protein is CASSSGGYYGYTF.

This chain connects TRBV19 to TRBJ1-2; 7 nucleotides line up with TRBD1. The V gene end was trimmed by 6 bases and the J gene end by 10 bases; junction bases not matched to a gene: 11. This CDR3 comprises 13 residues. Looked up from germline, CDR1 is LNHDA and CDR2 is SQIVND (reference sequence). The CDR3 reads CASSHRGPSNYTF. CDR3 coding DNA: TGTGCCAGTAGCCACAGGGGCCCCAGCAACTACACCTTC.

The chain recombines TRBV6-1 with TRBJ2-7; 7 nucleotides agree with TRBD1. V lost 2 bases and J lost 2; bases outside the gene matches: 3. Germline V gene data show CDR1 as MNHNS and CDR2 as SASEGT. The CDR3 is 14 amino acids. Here the CDR3 reads CASSEPGTAYEQYF. The CDR3 DNA sequence: TGTGCCAGCAGTGAACCCGGGACAGCCTACGAGCAGTACTTC.

The gene calls are TRBV6-5 and TRBJ1-2, with 7 bases aligning to TRBD1. V lost 4 bases and J lost 7; bases outside the gene matches: 9. Germline V gene lookup returns CDR1 MNHEY and CDR2 SVGAGI. The length of the CDR3 is 14 residues. In DNA, the CDR3 is TGTGCCAGCAGTTTCTGGGAGACAGGGAGTGGCTACACCTTC. Translated, it gives CASSFWETGSGYTF.

The chain couples TRBV7-3 to TRBJ1-2, with D maybe TRBD1 (6 bases). This CDR3 has 14 amino acids. Trimming left V 6 bases short and J 8 bases short, with 19 bases between. Looked up from germline, CDR1 is SGHTA and CDR2 is FQGTGA. The DNA of the CDR3 is TGTGCCAGCAGTCCGACTGGGCAGGGGCAGGGCTACACCTTC. Residues: CASSPTGQGQGYTF.

V gene TRBV18 combines with J gene TRBJ1-3, with D tentatively TRBD1 (5 bases). The CDR3 contains 15 residues. Trimming stripped 3 bases from V and 0 bases from J, with 9 bases between. Germline V gives CDR1 KGHSH, CDR2 LQKENI. CDR3 sequence reads: CASSPGGNSGNTIYF. In nucleotides, the CDR3 is TGTGCCAGCTCACCGGGGGGAAACTCTGGAAACACCATATATTTT.

The chain couples TRBV1 to TRBJ1-1; TRBD1, the table's D call, lacks a check against the DNA. TRBV1 is described as a pseudogene. The length of the CDR3 is 22 residues. The CDR3 DNA follows: TGCACCAGCAGCCATTTGGGCGGAGCTACCCGATTTGGACAGGGCATGAACACTGAAGCTTTCTTT. It is translated as CTSSHLGGATRFGQGMNTEAFF.

V and J are TRBV12-3 or TRBV12-4 and TRBJ1-5; TRBD1 matches 8 bases. This CDR3 has 13 residues. J lost 6 bases, V lost 5 bases, and 3 bases had no gene match. The CDR3, as DNA: TGTGCCAGCAGTGGGACAGGCATTCAGCCCCAGCATTTT. This gives the protein CASSGTGIQPQHF.

The chain has TRBV3-1 (or the pseudogene TRBV3-2) and TRBJ2-7; D gene ambiguous. V dropped 0 bases and J dropped 6 bases, with 12 bases sitting between them. The length of the CDR3 is 14 residues. Germline V gene data show CDR1 as LGHDT and CDR2 as YNNKEL (reference sequence). CDR3 sequence: CASSQEGSGGEQYF. CDR3 in DNA: TGTGCCAGCAGCCAAGAAGGTTCAGGTGGCGAGCAGTACTTC.

The DNA for the CDR3 is TGTGCCTGGACAGGGTCGGCCAAAAACATTCAGTACTTC. This encodes CAWTGSAKNIQYF. The chain uses TRBV30 and TRBJ2-4, with D maybe TRBD1 (5 bases). The CDR3 covers 13 residues. From germline, CDR1 is GTSNPN and CDR2 SVGIG (reference sequence). Trimming took 4 bases from V and 1 from J, leaving 8 bases between them. Together with reference TRBV30 and TRBJ2-4, the CDR3 gives the full variable domain: SQTIHQWPATLVQPVGSPLSLECTVEGTSNPNLYWYRQAAGRGLQLLFYSVGIGQISSEVPQNLSASRPQDRQFILSSKKLLLSDSGFYLCAWTGSAKNIQYFGAGTRLSVL.

The chain combines TRBV5-6 with TRBJ1-2, with 9 bases matching TRBD1. The CDR3 loop spans 18 amino acids. V was pared by 3 bases and J by 7 bases, with 19 bases of the junction left unmatched. Germline CDR1 SGHDT, CDR2 YYEEEE. For the CDR3, the DNA is TGTGCCAGCAGCTCCGACCTGGGACAGGGTAGGGGAATAGGTGGCTACACCTTC. It translates to CASSSDLGQGRGIGGYTF.

V and J are TRBV11-2 and TRBJ1-2; 11 nucleotides align to TRBD1. The CDR3 loop spans 15 amino acids. V was clipped by 5 bases and J by 8 bases; unmatched bases: 10. The germline V gene has CDR1 SGHAT and CDR2 FQNNGV. The CDR3 reads CASSLTDGQGAGYTF. The CDR3 nucleotides read TGTGCCAGCAGCCTAACTGACGGACAGGGGGCGGGCTACACCTTC.